This T cell receptor beta chain derives from a study of blood T cells in healthy people across ages (dated by TCRdb to about 2015). Background for the entire study: In model experiments, roughly one uniquely barcoded TCR beta cDNA molecule per two T cells was captured by template switching. Four age groups were formed from the donors: young (average 16 years), middle-aged (just under 40), aged (roughly 58) and long-lived (more than 75). The study analyzed two additional independent replicas of 1 million unique cDNA reads from the same blood draw for two donors, one aged 18 to 29 and one aged 80 or older. Age-related changes in TCR beta repertoire diversity were measured in the study by deep sequencing normalized with unique cDNA molecular identifiers. To avoid experimental bias, donors of different ages were distributed randomly across sequencing lanes. What the study reported, not specific to this receptor: The CMV infection status of donors was not known, potentially confounding age-related changes in expanded clonotypes. Estimates of total diversity based on one million sequenced T cells were regarded as lower bounds and as underestimates. Since profiling was done on bulk unsorted PBMCs, naive and antigen-experienced compartments could not be conclusively compared. Compared with the aged group, the long-lived group had more naive CD4+ T cells, fewer expanded clones and increased TCR diversity, suggesting age selection. Observed TCR beta diversity correlated strongly with the percentage of naive T cells measured by flow cytometry. As age increased, observed TCR beta diversity per million T cells dropped in a roughly linear way, and a significant reduction was already evident by age 40.

The approximately 39 donors, aged roughly 6 to 90 years, were systemically healthy Caucasian individuals from Russia. Each donor gave ten milliliters of peripheral blood, drawn into EDTA-treated Vacutainer tubes. Ficoll-Paque density-gradient centrifugation was used to isolate PBMCs, with at least 7 million per sample. Total RNA, at least 5 micrograms per sample, was extracted from PBMCs with Trizol reagent. Naive CD45RAhigh/CD27high T cell percentages were measured by flow cytometry on a PBMC aliquot from every donor. On this clonotype itself: Its antigen remains unidentified. Base qualities are not recorded, but no much larger clone differs from it by a single base.

The library was made by 5' RACE. The instrument was an Illumina HiSeq 2500. A second PCR of roughly 7 to 11 cycles was performed with a sample-barcoded 5' primer and a J-beta primer mix. A unique molecular identifier was introduced onto each TCR beta cDNA molecule by a template-switch 5' adaptor carrying 12 random nucleotides. At least 3 million CDR3-containing paired-end reads were obtained from each sample. The Mint cDNA synthesis kit, primed by a TRBC-specific oligonucleotide, was used to synthesize first-strand cDNA from all RNA. After uracil-DNA glycosylase treatment, a first 18-cycle PCR used universal primers M1SS and BC2_uni_R on all cDNA. In the paper's pipeline: Normalization of each sample was performed by random selection of 1 million high-quality reads, each carrying a distinct molecular identifier. Instead of being binned into consensus sequences, reads that shared molecular identifiers were thrown out. MiTCR, run with a Q25 quality threshold and the strictest error-elimination algorithm, handled CDR3 identification, clonotype clustering and error correction. A nonparametric unseen species model with Euler transformation was used to estimate a lower bound on total TCR beta diversity. Using fastp trimming at Q25 and MiXCR clonotype assembly, TCRdb reanalyzed the public sequencing data and kept in-frame beta chains. Identical CDR3 protein sequences are pooled into one entry, listed with their most common genes and DNA. Here the V and J calls rest on TCRdb's processing, not on the authors' analysis. For this sample there are some 1,500,000 distinct CDR3 sequences; under 55% appear just once. The top ten hold around 4% of the sample.

From the germline V gene, CDR1 is SGHTA and CDR2 is FQGNSA. The V and J ends are trimmed by 0 bases and 4 bases, leaving 9 bases between them. The CDR3 measures 14 amino acids from cysteine to phenylalanine. This entry keeps only the CDR3 DNA: 42 bases, framed from base 1. Sequenced input: blood. This clonotype was sampled from a young woman in good health. Recombination linked TRBV7-2 to TRBJ2-5; no D gene can be assigned with confidence. This receptor carries the CDR3 CASSLAGNGETQYF. The DNA sequence reads TGTGCCAGCAGCTTAGCAGGGAATGGAGAGACCCAGTACTTC.